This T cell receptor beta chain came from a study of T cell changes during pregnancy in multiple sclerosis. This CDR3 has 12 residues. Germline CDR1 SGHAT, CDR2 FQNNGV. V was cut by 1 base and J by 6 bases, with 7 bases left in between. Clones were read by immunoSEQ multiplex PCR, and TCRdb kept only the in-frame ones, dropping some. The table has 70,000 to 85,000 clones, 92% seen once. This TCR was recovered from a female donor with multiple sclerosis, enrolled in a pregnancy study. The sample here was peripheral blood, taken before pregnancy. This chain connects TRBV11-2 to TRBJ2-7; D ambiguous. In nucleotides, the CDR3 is TGTGCCAGCAGCTTAGCCTCTCTCGAGCAGTACTTC. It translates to CASSLASLEQYF.